Given below is one TCR beta chain in context. Its antigen is not yet known. No much larger clonotype is one base removed from it; base qualities were not supplied. V is pared back by 6 bases and J by 3 bases, with 15 bases lying between the germline termini. Based on the germline V gene, the CDR1 and CDR2 sequences are MNHEY and SVGAGI. The CDR3, cysteine through phenylalanine, is 14 amino acids long. Just the 42-base CDR3 DNA is kept, in frame starting at base 1. The entry originates in a study of blood T cell repertoires in COVID-19 (dated by TCRdb to between 2020 and 2021). Regarding the research as a whole: Samples covering the acute and convalescent phases of COVID-19 were provided by collaborators in the United States, Italy and Spain. Where HLA class I and class II types were available, the types were taken from metadata supplied by the sample provider, not from assay-based typing. The sample metadata nearly always contained a de-identified subject ID, COVID-19 status, age in years and sex. The repertoires were made available in a free public database intended to serve as a resource for research on the immune response to SARS-CoV-2. The prospective study material was composed of cDNA or gDNA derived from T cells, B-cell-depleted T cells, or PBMCs. Deeply sampled blood TCRbeta repertoires from subjects exposed to, actively infected with, or recovered from COVID-19 were included in the dataset. Samples came from the ongoing ImmuneRACE study (first 160 participants) plus 1,254 subjects from 6 global collaborators. General study outcomes and caveats: Clinical and demographic metadata were provided uncurated, with the amount varying by source and participant.

Collaborating institutions collected whole blood in K2EDTA tubes following their own protocols. Collaborator samples were shipped for TCRbeta analysis as frozen whole blood, isolated PBMCs, or DNA extracted from either sample type. TCRbeta CDR3 regions were amplified from genomic DNA by means of the immunoSEQ Assay, a bias-controlled multiplex PCR. Per the authors' processing: Within the assay, amplification of reference gene primers was used to estimate how many nucleated cells each sample contained. Sequence reads were collapsed and filtered to measure the absolute abundance of every unique TCRbeta CDR3 rearrangement. For each sample, productive Simpson clonality was calculated by taking the square root of Simpson's diversity index across productive rearrangements. The table comes from immuneACCESS by way of TCRdb, which keeps in-frame sequences with V and J called. Part of the clones is missing from these tables; in studies checked, under half for an unresolved V gene and the rest for unknown reasons. V and J calls and clone size are given by that table; D and trimming were obtained from the DNA. This sample lists fewer than 250,000 clones; approximately 90% were detected once. Clones ranked in the top ten supply 0.65% to 0.85% of the sample.

The chain uses TRBV6-5 and TRBJ2-7; a tentative D call is TRBD1 (6 bases match). This receptor was obtained from a man aged 35 to 55 with acute or convalescent COVID-19. Sequenced sample: peripheral blood. For the CDR3, the sequence is CASSLLGAVYEQYF. In nucleotides, the sequence is TGTGCCAGCAGCCTCTTGGGGGCGGTCTACGAGCAGTACTTC.